Listed below are T cell receptor beta chains from one sample, sequenced in a study of graft-versus-host responses after intestinal transplantation. Profiled with immunoSEQ multiplex PCR; TCRdb holds only in-frame clones, not every one. Of approximately 20,000 clones in the sample, about nine tenths were seen once. The sample was bone marrow, taken 120 to 130 days after transplant. The receptors originated from a human patient who received an intestinal transplant, so some T cells may come from the graft donor. CDR3s include the opening cysteine and the closing phenylalanine or tryptophan. The D gene is left open where the match is weak. A row's size may be missing; if present it is once, few, many or a size class.

abundance: -; v_gene: TRBV27; j_gene: TRBJ1-5; d_gene: -; CDR3aa: CASSLGGARNQPQHF; CDR3nt: TGTGCCAGCAGTTTAGGAGGGGCACGTAATCAGCCCCAGCATTTT
abundance: -; v_gene: TRBV9; j_gene: TRBJ2-7; d_gene: -; CDR3aa: CASSVDGYLYEQYF; CDR3nt: TGTGCCAGCAGCGTAGACGGGTACCTTTACGAGCAGTACTTC
abundance: -; v_gene: TRBV15; j_gene: TRBJ2-1; d_gene: TRBD2; CDR3aa: CATSRERTSGDEQFF; CDR3nt: TGTGCCACCAGCAGAGAGAGGACTAGCGGGGATGAGCAGTTCTTC
abundance: -; v_gene: TRBV30; j_gene: TRBJ1-4; d_gene: -; CDR3aa: CAWSFDRTHEKLFF; CDR3nt: TGTGCCTGGAGTTTTGACAGAACTCATGAAAAACTGTTTTTT
abundance: -; v_gene: TRBV10-3; j_gene: TRBJ2-7; d_gene: -; CDR3aa: CAISESRGSGYEQYF; CDR3nt: TGTGCCATCAGTGAGTCGAGAGGTAGCGGATACGAGCAGTACTTC
abundance: -; v_gene: TRBV19; j_gene: TRBJ1-5; d_gene: TRBD1; CDR3aa: CASSILVGTDLWQPQHF; CDR3nt: TGTGCCAGTAGTATTTTAGTAGGGACAGATCTTTGGCAGCCCCAGCATTTT
abundance: -; v_gene: TRBV5-6; j_gene: TRBJ2-3; d_gene: -; CDR3aa: CASSFYTTGRGPDTQYF; CDR3nt: TGTGCCAGCAGCTTCTATACCACGGGGCGGGGTCCAGATACGCAGTATTTT
abundance: -; v_gene: TRBV7-9; j_gene: TRBJ2-3; d_gene: TRBD2; CDR3aa: CASSSNRLAGDDRPQYF; CDR3nt: TGTGCCAGCAGCTCAAATCGACTAGCGGGAGATGATCGTCCGCAGTATTTT
abundance: -; v_gene: TRBV6-6; j_gene: TRBJ2-3; d_gene: -; CDR3aa: CASTRGDTQYF; CDR3nt: TGTGCCAGCACGAGGGGAGATACGCAGTATTTT
abundance: once; v_gene: TRBV6-5; j_gene: TRBJ1-1; d_gene: TRBD1; CDR3aa: CASSYGTDTEAFF; CDR3nt: TGTGCCAGCAGTTACGGGACAGACACTGAAGCTTTCTTT
abundance: -; v_gene: TRBV5-6; j_gene: TRBJ2-7; d_gene: -; CDR3aa: CASSPSGTGRGIYEQYF; CDR3nt: TGTGCCAGCAGCCCTAGCGGTACGGGGAGGGGGATATACGAGCAGTACTTC
abundance: once; v_gene: TRBV11-2; j_gene: TRBJ2-7; d_gene: TRBD2; CDR3aa: CASSVGLAGVEQYF; CDR3nt: TGTGCCAGCAGCGTGGGACTAGCGGGAGTCGAGCAGTACTTC
abundance: -; v_gene: TRBV30; j_gene: TRBJ2-7; d_gene: -; CDR3aa: CAWSVWAGGGYEQYF; CDR3nt: TGTGCCTGGAGTGTATGGGCAGGGGGAGGCTACGAGCAGTACTTC
abundance: -; v_gene: TRBV27; j_gene: TRBJ2-7; d_gene: TRBD2; CDR3aa: CASSLRAPSGRALEQYF; CDR3nt: TGTGCCAGCAGTTTAAGGGCCCCTAGCGGGAGGGCCTTAGAGCAGTACTTC
abundance: -; v_gene: TRBV19; j_gene: TRBJ2-7; d_gene: TRBD1; CDR3aa: CASSARQGPPYEQYF; CDR3nt: TGTGCCAGTAGTGCAAGACAGGGGCCTCCATACGAGCAGTACTTC
abundance: -; v_gene: TRBV30; j_gene: TRBJ2-1; d_gene: -; CDR3aa: CAWSERKWSYNEQFF; CDR3nt: TGTGCCTGGAGTGAGAGAAAGTGGTCCTACAATGAGCAGTTCTTC
abundance: once; v_gene: TRBV7-2; j_gene: TRBJ2-1; d_gene: TRBD2; CDR3aa: CASSLVAGAGNEQFF; CDR3nt: TGTGCCAGCAGCTTAGTAGCGGGAGCGGGGAATGAGCAGTTCTTC
abundance: -; v_gene: TRBV11-2; j_gene: TRBJ2-3; d_gene: -; CDR3aa: CASSLDFGAADTQYF; CDR3nt: TGTGCCAGCAGCTTAGATTTTGGGGCGGCAGATACGCAGTATTTT
abundance: -; v_gene: TRBV5-1; j_gene: TRBJ2-5; d_gene: -; CDR3aa: CASSLQETQYF; CDR3nt: TGCGCCAGCAGCTTGCAAGAGACCCAGTACTTC
abundance: -; v_gene: TRBV9; j_gene: TRBJ2-7; d_gene: TRBD2; CDR3aa: CASSVGGAGRVYEQYF; CDR3nt: TGTGCCAGCAGCGTAGGTGGAGCGGGAAGGGTCTACGAGCAGTACTTC
abundance: -; v_gene: TRBV21-1; j_gene: TRBJ2-7; d_gene: -; CDR3aa: CASSILARASGSYEQYF; CDR3nt: TGTGCCAGCAGCATCCTTGCCAGGGCTAGCGGGTCCTACGAGCAGTACTTC
abundance: -; v_gene: TRBV11-2; j_gene: TRBJ1-1; d_gene: -; CDR3aa: CASSLSGAEAFF; CDR3nt: TGTGCCAGCAGCCTTAGTGGCGCTGAAGCTTTCTTT
abundance: -; v_gene: TRBV6-5; j_gene: TRBJ1-1; d_gene: -; CDR3aa: CASRNTGNTEAFF; CDR3nt: TGTGCCAGCAGGAACACAGGGAACACTGAAGCTTTCTTT
abundance: -; v_gene: TRBV4-1; j_gene: TRBJ1-1; d_gene: -; CDR3aa: CASSQDPGAVEAFF; CDR3nt: TGCGCCAGCAGCCAAGATCCAGGGGCGGTTGAAGCTTTCTTT
abundance: -; v_gene: TRBV7-9; j_gene: TRBJ1-3; d_gene: -; CDR3aa: CASTPRGSGNTIYF; CDR3nt: TGTGCCAGCACCCCGCGTGGCTCTGGAAACACCATATATTTT
abundance: -; v_gene: TRBV28; j_gene: TRBJ1-2; d_gene: -; CDR3aa: CASLGGNYGYTF; CDR3nt: TGTGCCAGCCTGGGGGGTAACTATGGCTACACCTTC
abundance: -; v_gene: TRBV7-6; j_gene: TRBJ2-7; d_gene: -; CDR3aa: CASSRRDGPYEQYF; CDR3nt: TGTGCCAGCAGCCGCCGGGACGGTCCCTACGAGCAGTACTTC
abundance: -; v_gene: TRBV6-5; j_gene: TRBJ2-7; d_gene: -; CDR3aa: CASSYEGVGSYEQYF; CDR3nt: TGTGCCAGCAGTTACGAAGGGGTCGGCTCCTACGAGCAGTACTTC
abundance: once; v_gene: TRBV19; j_gene: TRBJ2-2; d_gene: TRBD2; CDR3aa: CASSEGLAGGELFF; CDR3nt: TGTGCCAGTAGTGAGGGACTAGCGGGCGGGGAGCTGTTTTTT
abundance: -; v_gene: TRBV27; j_gene: TRBJ2-7; d_gene: TRBD2; CDR3aa: CASRGLAGDEGYEQYF; CDR3nt: TGTGCCAGCAGGGGACTAGCGGGAGACGAGGGCTACGAGCAGTACTTC
abundance: -; v_gene: TRBV18; j_gene: TRBJ1-1; d_gene: -; CDR3aa: CASSPPTTPEAFF; CDR3nt: TGTGCCAGCTCACCACCCACGACACCGGAAGCTTTCTTT
abundance: -; v_gene: TRBV4-1; j_gene: TRBJ1-1; d_gene: TRBD1; CDR3aa: CASSQTGGETEAFF; CDR3nt: TGCGCCAGCAGCCAAACAGGGGGTGAGACTGAAGCTTTCTTT
abundance: -; v_gene: TRBV6-1; j_gene: TRBJ2-7; d_gene: -; CDR3aa: CASSDRTQRKFRLYEQYF; CDR3nt: TGTGCCAGCAGTGACAGAACACAACGCAAATTCCGACTGTACGAGCAGTACTTC
abundance: -; v_gene: TRBV6-4; j_gene: TRBJ2-7; d_gene: -; CDR3aa: CASSPQGSSYEQYF; CDR3nt: TGTGCCAGCAGTCCCCAGGGGAGCTCCTACGAGCAGTACTTC
abundance: -; v_gene: TRBV19; j_gene: TRBJ1-1; d_gene: -; CDR3aa: CASSIGITTEAFF; CDR3nt: TGTGCCAGTAGTATTGGCATTACCACTGAAGCTTTCTTT
abundance: -; v_gene: TRBV9; j_gene: TRBJ2-2; d_gene: TRBD1; CDR3aa: CASSARDRGYTGELFF; CDR3nt: TGTGCCAGCAGCGCCCGGGACAGGGGGTACACCGGGGAGCTGTTTTTT
abundance: -; v_gene: TRBV12-5; j_gene: TRBJ2-4; d_gene: TRBD1; CDR3aa: CASGLVPRAGGIQYF; CDR3nt: TGTGCTAGTGGTTTGGTACCCAGGGCAGGGGGCATTCAGTACTTC
abundance: -; v_gene: TRBV13; j_gene: TRBJ2-6; d_gene: -; CDR3aa: CASSFGAGANVLTF; CDR3nt: TGTGCCAGCAGCTTCGGGGCTGGGGCCAACGTCCTGACTTTC
abundance: -; v_gene: TRBV7-2; j_gene: TRBJ2-3; d_gene: TRBD2; CDR3aa: CASSRLAGTTDTQYF; CDR3nt: TGTGCCAGCAGCAGACTAGCGGGCACCACAGATACGCAGTATTTT
abundance: -; v_gene: TRBV28; j_gene: TRBJ1-5; d_gene: -; CDR3aa: CASSRRDPQHF; CDR3nt: TGTGCCAGCAGTAGACGTGACCCCCAGCATTTT
abundance: -; v_gene: TRBV9; j_gene: TRBJ2-7; d_gene: -; CDR3aa: CASSVDSGAYEQYF; CDR3nt: TGTGCCAGCAGCGTAGATTCCGGCGCCTACGAGCAGTACTTC
abundance: few; v_gene: TRBV6-9; j_gene: TRBJ2-1; d_gene: TRBD2; CDR3aa: CASRDGAGGYNEQFF; CDR3nt: TGTGCCAGCCGAGACGGGGCGGGAGGGTACAATGAGCAGTTCTTC
abundance: -; v_gene: TRBV9; j_gene: TRBJ1-3; d_gene: -; CDR3aa: CASSVERDSNTGNTIYF; CDR3nt: TGTGCCAGCAGCGTAGAACGAGATTCTAATACTGGAAACACCATATATTTT
abundance: -; v_gene: TRBV9; j_gene: TRBJ2-7; d_gene: -; CDR3aa: CASSVGEGTYEQYF; CDR3nt: TGTGCCAGCAGCGTAGGCGAAGGGACCTACGAGCAGTACTTC
abundance: -; v_gene: TRBV5-1; j_gene: TRBJ2-5; d_gene: TRBD2; CDR3aa: CASSLAPAGVEETQYF; CDR3nt: TGCGCCAGCAGCTTGGCCCCAGCGGGAGTGGAAGAGACCCAGTACTTC
abundance: -; v_gene: TRBV5-1; j_gene: TRBJ2-1; d_gene: TRBD2; CDR3aa: CASSWASGSNEQFF; CDR3nt: TGCGCCAGCAGCTGGGCTAGCGGGAGTAATGAGCAGTTCTTC
abundance: once; v_gene: TRBV4-1; j_gene: TRBJ2-3; d_gene: TRBD1; CDR3aa: CASSQGEAHGTADTQYF; CDR3nt: TGCGCCAGCAGCCAAGGGGAAGCGCATGGGACAGCAGATACGCAGTATTTT
abundance: -; v_gene: TRBV5-5; j_gene: TRBJ1-2; d_gene: TRBD1; CDR3aa: CASSQDRAGNSGYTF; CDR3nt: TGTGCCAGCAGCCAGGACAGGGCGGGGAATAGTGGCTACACCTTC
abundance: -; v_gene: TRBV6-4; j_gene: TRBJ2-7; d_gene: -; CDR3aa: CASSDPGWESYEQYF; CDR3nt: TGTGCCAGCAGTGACCCGGGTTGGGAGTCCTACGAGCAGTACTTC
abundance: -; v_gene: TRBV6-5; j_gene: TRBJ2-7; d_gene: TRBD2; CDR3aa: CASSYGTSGRYEQYF; CDR3nt: TGTGCCAGCAGTTACGGGACTAGCGGGAGGTACGAGCAGTACTTC
abundance: -; v_gene: TRBV7-3; j_gene: TRBJ2-1; d_gene: -; CDR3aa: CASSLARGASPNNEQFF; CDR3nt: TGTGCCAGCAGCTTAGCTAGAGGGGCTTCACCGAACAATGAGCAGTTCTTC
abundance: -; v_gene: TRBV7-8; j_gene: TRBJ1-1; d_gene: -; CDR3aa: CASSLDVKTEAFF; CDR3nt: TGTGCCAGCAGCTTAGATGTGAAGACTGAAGCTTTCTTT
abundance: -; v_gene: TRBV7-9; j_gene: TRBJ2-7; d_gene: TRBD2; CDR3aa: CASSFGSSGGYEQYF; CDR3nt: TGTGCCAGCAGCTTCGGCTCTAGCGGGGGATACGAGCAGTACTTC
abundance: -; v_gene: TRBV30; j_gene: TRBJ2-2; d_gene: -; CDR3aa: CAWSVIGAGELFF; CDR3nt: TGTGCCTGGAGTGTAATAGGAGCCGGGGAGCTGTTTTTT
abundance: -; v_gene: TRBV28; j_gene: TRBJ1-2; d_gene: TRBD1; CDR3aa: CASSPTDRGNYGYTF; CDR3nt: TGTGCCAGCAGCCCTACGGACAGGGGTAACTATGGCTACACCTTC
abundance: -; v_gene: TRBV19; j_gene: TRBJ2-7; d_gene: -; CDR3aa: CASSMDSSYEQYF; CDR3nt: TGTGCCAGTAGTATGGACAGCTCCTACGAGCAGTACTTC
abundance: -; v_gene: TRBV30; j_gene: TRBJ2-1; d_gene: -; CDR3aa: CAGLRATNEQFF; CDR3nt: TGTGCCGGCCTCCGGGCCACGAATGAGCAGTTCTTC
abundance: -; v_gene: TRBV5-1; j_gene: TRBJ2-1; d_gene: -; CDR3aa: CASSRGGLYNEQFF; CDR3nt: TGCGCCAGCAGCAGGGGGGGACTCTACAATGAGCAGTTCTTC